A single sample gave rise to the 24 T cell receptor beta chains below, sequenced in a study of cytomegalovirus exposure and HLA in healthy donors. PCR used 60 Vbeta primers and 13 Jbeta primers. The method was immunoSEQ multiplex PCR; TCRdb's version includes in-frame clones alone and lacks a portion of them. Found here are 150,000 to 200,000 clones, about 75% of them singletons; the top ten hold around 15%. The specimen sequenced was PBMCs. These receptors were obtained from a man aged 50 to 60 in good health and CMV-seropositive.

The rearrangement uses TRBV25-1 and TRBJ2-3; perhaps TRBD1 as D (9 bases). V lost 10 bases to trimming and J lost 0 bases, with 26 bases between them. The length of the CDR3 is 18 residues. Germline CDR1 reads MGHDK; CDR2 reads SYGVNS. The CDR3 DNA follows: TGTGCCACGGGGGGGGGACAGGGTCTAGTGTGGAGCACAGATACGCAGTATTTT. This encodes CATGGGQGLVWSTDTQYF.

The chain is built from TRBV28 and TRBJ1-1; D ambiguous. This CDR3 comprises 11 residues. Germline V lookup: CDR1 MDHEN, CDR2 SYDVKM. Trimming cost V 11 bases and J 4 bases, with 11 bases left between them. The CDR3 spells CASTQATEAFF. The CDR3 DNA reads TGTGCCTCAACGCAGGCCACTGAAGCTTTCTTT. Based on the CDR3 plus reference TRBV28 and TRBJ1-1, the full variable domain is DVKVTQSSRYLVKRTGEKVFLECVQDMDHENMFWYRQDPGLGLRLIYFSYDVKMKEKGDIPEGYSVSREKKERFSLILESASTNQTSMYLCASTQATEAFFGQGTRLTVV.

The chain carries TRBV10-3 and TRBJ2-2; 7 bases align to TRBD1. With V trimmed by 3 bases and J by 4 bases, 8 bases remained unmatched. Per the germline V gene, CDR1 is ENHRY and CDR2 is SYGVKD. The length of the CDR3 is 16 residues. The CDR3 coding sequence is TGTGCCATCAGTGACCCCGGGAAGGGGGCCACCGGGGAGCTGTTTTTT. This translates into CAISDPGKGATGELFF.

The chain joins TRBV28 to TRBJ2-1; 10 bases map to TRBD1. CDR3 length: 14 residues. Germline-derived CDR1 and CDR2 are MDHEN and SYDVKM. Losses at the gene ends were 2 bases for V and 7 bases for J; bases not matched to a gene: 2. CDR3 in DNA: TGTGCCAGCAGTTTAGGACAGGGGGGGAATGAGCAGTTCTTC. Amino acid sequence: CASSLGQGGNEQFF.

The chain links TRBV10-3 to TRBJ2-3, with D perhaps TRBD2 (6 bases). Germline CDR1 is ENHRY and CDR2 is SYGVKD. The CDR3 has 16 residues. The V end was cut by 8 bases, the J end by 4 bases, with 22 bases between. The CDR3 sequence: CAIGIDTGVGPDTQYF. In nucleotides, the CDR3 is TGTGCCATCGGCATCGATACGGGGGTGGGCCCAGATACGCAGTATTTT.

This rearrangement joins TRBV5-5 to TRBJ1-2, with D tentatively TRBD1 (5 bases). The CDR3 is made up of 13 amino acids. In germline, CDR1 is SGHKS, CDR2 YYEKEE (reference sequence). V was pared by 2 bases and J by 4 bases, with 9 bases between. The CDR3 nucleotides read TGTGCCAGCAGCTTTGACAGCCTCTATGGCTACACCTTC. Its translation is CASSFDSLYGYTF.

This chain joins TRBV13 and TRBJ2-6; the match to TRBD1 covers 7 bases. The CDR3 is made up of 17 amino acids. Trimming took 5 bases from V and 1 from J; bases not matched to a gene: 8. Germline-derived CDR1 and CDR2 are PRHDT and FYEKMQ (reference sequence). The DNA for the CDR3 is TGTGCCAGCAGCCCGAGGACAGGAGAATCTGGGGCCAACGTCCTGACTTTC. Protein: CASSPRTGESGANVLTF. Filled out from reference TRBV13 and TRBJ2-6, the complete variable domain reads AAGVIQSPRHLIKEKRETATLKCYPIPRHDTVYWYQQGPGQDPQFLISFYEKMQSDKGSIPDRFSAQQFSDYHSELNMSSLELGDSALYFCASSPRTGESGANVLTFGAGSRLTVL.

This clone has more than one count but fewer than ten. The same CDR3 can be traced to other DNA sequences in this sample. The chain has TRBV4-3 and TRBJ2-1; TRBD1 might be the D (5 bases). Germline CDR1 and CDR2: LGHNA and YSLEER. This CDR3 is 16 amino acids long. Trimming took off 0 bases at V and 4 bases at J, with 13 bases between the two ends. CDR3 nucleotide sequence: TGCGCCAGCAGCCAAGACGGGCAGGGTCATTACAATGAGCAGTTCTTC. Translating it yields CASSQDGQGHYNEQFF.

The chain joins TRBV5-6 to TRBJ1-6; 11 bases align to TRBD1. In germline, CDR1 is SGHDT, CDR2 YYEEEE. The V segment lost 4 bases and the J segment 8 bases; nucleotides outside the gene matches: 5. There are 15 residues in the CDR3. The CDR3 here is CASSTGQGVYSPLHF. Here the CDR3 DNA reads TGTGCCAGCAGCACGGGACAGGGGGTCTATTCACCCCTCCACTTT.

In DNA form, the CDR3 reads TGTGCCACCAGCCCGAGGACAGCAACTAATGAAAAACTGTTTTTT. As protein: CATSPRTATNEKLFF. The chain links TRBV15 to TRBJ1-4, with a tentative D call TRBD1 (6 bases). V was trimmed by 5 bases and J by 0 bases, leaving 10 bases between them. Per germline, CDR1 LNHNV and CDR2 YYDKDF (reference sequence). This CDR3 is built from 15 residues.

The CDR3 DNA reads TGTGCCAGCAGCTTAGCGTCCCAGGGGAATCAGCCCCAGCATTTT. Translation: CASSLASQGNQPQHF. The chain is built from TRBV7-8 and TRBJ1-5; D is perhaps TRBD1 (6 bases). The V and J ends lost 0 bases and 4 bases respectively, with 10 bases between them. Germline CDR1 and CDR2: SGHVS and FQNEAQ. CDR3 length: 15 residues.

The chain recombines TRBV7-2 with TRBJ1-2, with 10 bases that match TRBD1. The CDR3 has 14 amino acids. CDR1 SGHTA and CDR2 FQGNSA come from the germline V gene. Trimming removed 3 bases from V and 5 bases from J; junction bases left unmatched: 3. The CDR3 region is CASSLTGGPYGYTF. The CDR3 DNA is TGTGCCAGCAGCTTGACAGGGGGCCCTTATGGCTACACCTTC. Full variable domain (outside the CDR3, taken from reference TRBV7-2 and TRBJ1-2): GAGVSQSPSNKVTEKGKDVELRCDPISGHTALYWYRQSLGQGLEFLIYFQGNSAPDKSGLPSDRFSAERTGGSVSTLTIQRTQQEDSAVYLCASSLTGGPYGYTFGSGTRLTVV.

This clone has only a few counts. Other DNA sequences within the sample encode an identical CDR3. The chain combines TRBV28 with TRBJ1-2; weak D call: TRBD1 (6 bases). The V end lost 4 bases, the J end lost 8 bases, and 8 bases lay between the germline ends. CDR3 length: 11 residues. CDR1 MDHEN and CDR2 SYDVKM come from the germline V gene. The CDR3 bases are TGTGCCAGCAGTTACAGGGACGGCTACACCTTC. Protein product: CASSYRDGYTF.

CDR3 in amino acids: CATQRTLPGQDNSPLHF. The CDR3 nucleotides read TGTGCCACCCAGAGAACTCTTCCGGGACAAGATAATTCACCCCTCCACTTT. The chain links TRBV10-3 to TRBJ1-6; D may be TRBD1 (6 bases). The V gene's germline CDR1 is ENHRY and CDR2 SYGVKD. Trimming shortened V by 10 bases and J by 5 bases, and 24 bases separated the two germline ends. There are 17 residues in the CDR3.

The chain carries TRBV6-5 and TRBJ2-1; maybe TRBD1 (6 bases). CDR1 and CDR2 (germline): MNHEY, SVGAGI. Trimming removed 0 bases at V and 5 bases at J, with 8 bases between. There are 14 residues in the CDR3. CDR3 in amino acids: CASSYSGAHNEQFF. The CDR3 DNA sequence: TGTGCCAGCAGTTACTCGGGGGCCCACAATGAGCAGTTCTTC.

This clone was found once. This chain uses TRBV7-8 with TRBJ1-5, with D possibly TRBD1 on 5 matching bases. Germline loops: CDR1 SGHVS, CDR2 FQNEAQ. V was trimmed by 4 bases and J by 5 bases, leaving 12 bases between them. The CDR3 spans 14 residues. CDR3 sequence reads: CASSSSGYDQPQHF. Written as DNA, the CDR3 is TGTGCCAGCAGCTCTTCAGGGTATGATCAGCCCCAGCATTTT.

V gene TRBV30 combines with J gene TRBJ1-3, with TRBD1 identical over 7 bases. Germline CDR1 GTSNPN, CDR2 SVGIG (reference sequence). V dropped 5 bases and J dropped 2; count of bases not matched to a gene: 0. The CDR3 is made up of 12 amino acids. The CDR3 loop reads CAWDRAGNTIYF. The DNA of the CDR3 is TGTGCCTGGGACAGGGCTGGAAACACCATATATTTT.

This clone was recorded a few times. This chain joins TRBV6-5 and TRBJ2-2; 8 bases are shared with TRBD2. CDR3 length: 15 residues. Unmatched junction bases numbered 2, after V lost 2 bases and J lost 3 bases. Germline V gene lookup returns CDR1 MNHEY and CDR2 SVGAGI. The CDR3 loop is CASSYSGGYTGELFF. The CDR3, as DNA: TGTGCCAGCAGTTACAGCGGGGGCTACACCGGGGAGCTGTTTTTT.

This sequence joins TRBV28 and TRBJ2-5; D ambiguous. This CDR3 has 11 amino acids. Germline CDR1 and CDR2: MDHEN and SYDVKM. V was pared by 7 bases and J by 4 bases, with 7 bases between. CDR3 nucleotide sequence: TGTGCCAGCAATAGCAGAGAGACCCAGTACTTC. Amino acids: CASNSRETQYF.

This clone showed up just once. The chain uses TRBV7-9 and TRBJ1-2; maybe TRBD1 (6 bases). There are 15 residues in the CDR3. V lost 1 base and J 10 bases, leaving 19 bases between the germline ends. In germline, CDR1 is SEHNR, CDR2 FQNEAQ (reference sequence). Here the CDR3 DNA reads TGTGCCAGCAGCTTAGTCCCTGGGAGGGGGACAACCTACACCTTC. This gives the protein CASSLVPGRGTTYTF.

The J gene is TRBJ2-3, the V gene TRBV4-2; 8 bases are shared with TRBD2. CDR1 LGHNA and CDR2 YNFKEQ come from the germline V gene. The CDR3 consists of 17 residues. The V gene end was trimmed by 4 bases and the J gene end by 0 bases; junction bases not matched to a gene: 9. CDR3 residues: CASSRPSGTRSTDTQYF. The CDR3, as DNA: TGTGCCAGCAGCCGCCCCTCCGGGACTAGAAGCACAGATACGCAGTATTTT.

In its sample, this clone was seen once. J is TRBJ1-2 and V is TRBV6-1, with TRBD1 matching 7 bases. Germline V gives CDR1 MNHNS, CDR2 SASEGT. The CDR3 is 14 amino acids. Losses at the gene ends were 2 bases for V and 10 bases for J; bases not matched to a gene: 10. DNA of the CDR3: TGTGCCAGCAGTGAACCCCGGACAGGAGTCACCTACACCTTC. It translates to CASSEPRTGVTYTF.

The V and J genes are TRBV2 and TRBJ1-2; TRBD1 aligns across 7 bases. Germline assignment: CDR1 SNHLY and CDR2 FYNNEI. The CDR3 runs 14 residues. V lost 4 bases and J lost 7; bases outside the gene matches: 9. CDR3 sequence: CASSVRQGFSGYTF. The CDR3 nucleotides are TGTGCCAGCAGTGTTCGACAGGGCTTTTCTGGCTACACCTTC.

This chain uses TRBV28 with TRBJ2-1; 10 nucleotides line up with TRBD1. Trimming took 6 bases from V and 0 from J; bases not matched to a gene: 5. Germline V gene data show CDR1 as MDHEN and CDR2 as SYDVKM. CDR3 length equals 16 residues. This CDR3 reads CASRSGQGGSYNEQFF. The CDR3 nucleotides read TGTGCCAGCAGGAGCGGACAGGGGGGCTCCTACAATGAGCAGTTCTTC. The full variable domain, completed using reference TRBV28 and TRBJ2-1, is DVKVTQSSRYLVKRTGEKVFLECVQDMDHENMFWYRQDPGLGLRLIYFSYDVKMKEKGDIPEGYSVSREKKERFSLILESASTNQTSMYLCASRSGQGGSYNEQFFGPGTRLTVL.